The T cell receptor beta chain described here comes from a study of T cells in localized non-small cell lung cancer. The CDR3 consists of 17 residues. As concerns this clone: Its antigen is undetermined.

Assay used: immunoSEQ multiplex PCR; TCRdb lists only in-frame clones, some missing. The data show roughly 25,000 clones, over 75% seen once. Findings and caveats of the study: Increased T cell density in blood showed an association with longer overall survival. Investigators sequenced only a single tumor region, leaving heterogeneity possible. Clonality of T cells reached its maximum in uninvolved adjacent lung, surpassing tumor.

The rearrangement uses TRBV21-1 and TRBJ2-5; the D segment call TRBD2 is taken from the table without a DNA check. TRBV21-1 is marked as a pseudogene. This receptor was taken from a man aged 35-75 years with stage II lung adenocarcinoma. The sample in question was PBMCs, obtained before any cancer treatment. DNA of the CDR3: TGTGCCAGCAGCAAGTTACCGGGACTCCCCTGGGGAGAGACCCAGTACTTC. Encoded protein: CASSKLPGLPWGETQYF.